The rows below give T cell receptor beta chains drawn from one sample of a study of shared clonotypes between healthy human individuals. Profiling relied on immunoSEQ multiplex PCR, and the TCRdb table lists in-frame clones only, not all of them. The data contain over 950,000 clones, roughly 77% of them singletons. The specimen sequenced was memory CD4+ T cells from PBMCs. The receptors come from a man aged 18 to 29 in good health. Some clones in this sample may be carry-over from other donors' samples. Each CDR3 is given with its conserved first and last residue. A D gene is named only where the DNA matches it firmly. Not every row has a clone size; where given, it reads once, few, many or a size class.

J gene,D gene,clone size,V gene,CDR3 DNA,CDR3 protein
TRBJ2-3,TRBD2,-,TRBV5-1,TGCGCCAGCAGCTTGGAGGTAGCGGGAAACACAGATACGCAGTATTTT,CASSLEVAGNTDTQYF
TRBJ2-4,TRBD1,few,TRBV19,TGTGCCACCAAACCCGGGGACAGGGCTATAGCCAAAAACATTCAGTACTTC,CATKPGDRAIAKNIQYF
TRBJ2-2,TRBD2,-,TRBV28,TGTGCCAGCAGTTTTCGACTAGCGGGAGTTCGGGCCGGGGAGCTGTTTTTT,CASSFRLAGVRAGELFF
TRBJ1-2,TRBD1,-,TRBV5-1,TGCGCCAGTATTCCTTCTTCAGGGGGAATCTATGGCTACACCTTC,CASIPSSGGIYGYTF
TRBJ2-3,TRBD2,-,TRBV27,TGTGCCAGCAGTTTTAGGCAGCCGGGACTAGCGGGAGCGGGAACAGATACGCAGTATTTT,CASSFRQPGLAGAGTDTQYF
TRBJ2-2,-,few,TRBV6-4,TGTGCCAGCAGTGTTTCGTGGCCGACCTCGAACACCGGGGAGCTGTTTTTT,CASSVSWPTSNTGELFF
TRBJ2-3,TRBD1,few,TRBV30,TGTGCCTGGGCAACAGGGGTCGGAAATACGCAGTATTTT,CAWATGVGNTQYF
TRBJ1-5,TRBD1,-,TRBV7-9,TGTGCCAGGAGCCCCGGGACAGGGGGCGCGGGCGGCAATCAGCCCCAGCATTTT,CARSPGTGGAGGNQPQHF
TRBJ2-3,-,-,TRBV28,TGTGCCAGCAGCCTCAATAGACCGTCCACAGATACGCAGTATTTT,CASSLNRPSTDTQYF
TRBJ2-6,-,many,TRBV5-1,TGCGCCAGCAGCTTGGTCGGAGGGGGCTCCAGCTCTGGGGCCAACGTCCTGACTTTC,CASSLVGGGSSSGANVLTF
TRBJ2-3,-,-,TRBV11-2,TGTGCCAGCACCCCAAGGCGAGATACGCAGTATTTT,CASTPRRDTQYF
TRBJ2-7,TRBD2,-,TRBV27,TGTGCCAGCAGTTCCCCGGGACTAGCGGGACGATCCTACGAGCAGTACTTC,CASSSPGLAGRSYEQYF
TRBJ2-1,-,few,TRBV18,TGTGCCAGCTCACTTAGGGACGGACCTAGCTCCTACAATGAGCAGTTCTTC,CASSLRDGPSSYNEQFF
TRBJ1-3,TRBD1,-,TRBV9,TGTGCCAGCAGCGGCCCCAGGGGGCTTGGAAACACCATATATTTT,CASSGPRGLGNTIYF
TRBJ2-1,-,few,TRBV19,TGTGCCAGTAGGAAAGATCCATACAATGAGCAGTTCTTC,CASRKDPYNEQFF
TRBJ2-7,TRBD2,once,TRBV28,TGTGCCAGCAGTTTGGGGGGGGGTCCCCGGTACGAGCAGTACTTC,CASSLGGGPRYEQYF
TRBJ1-5,-,-,TRBV29-1,TGCAGCGTGGCCGGGACCGAGAATCAGCCCCAGCATTTT,CSVAGTENQPQHF
TRBJ2-2,-,once,TRBV28,TGTGCCAGCAGATGGACAGCCACCGGGGAGCTGTTTTTT,CASRWTATGELFF
TRBJ2-4,-,few,TRBV6-6,TGTGCCAGCAGTTTAAAAGGGCGGCAGGTCTCGGACTTC,CASSLKGRQVSDF
TRBJ2-7,-,few,TRBV2,TGTGCCAGCAGTGAAGCGACAGCATACTCCTACGAGCAGTACTTC,CASSEATAYSYEQYF
TRBJ1-4,-,-,TRBV5-8,TGTGCCAGCAGCTTGGCCTGGGCGGTCGGAGGAAAACTGTTTTTT,CASSLAWAVGGKLFF
TRBJ2-2,TRBD2,many,TRBV28,TGTGCCAGCAGTTTATACGCTAGGACTAGCGGGAGGGCCGGGGAGCTGTTTTTT,CASSLYARTSGRAGELFF
TRBJ1-5,TRBD1,many,TRBV13,TGTGCCAGCAGCCTGCGCCGCGACAGGGCCTACAATCAGCCCCAGCATTTT,CASSLRRDRAYNQPQHF
TRBJ2-3,TRBD2,-,TRBV4-2,TGTGCCAGCAGCCAAGCCCAAGGACTAGCGGGAGGGCCTGGCACAGATACGCAGTATTTT,CASSQAQGLAGGPGTDTQYF
TRBJ1-2,-,-,TRBV19,TGTGCCAGTAGTCCCCGAGGGACCGACTATGGCTACACCTTC,CASSPRGTDYGYTF
TRBJ2-7,-,many,TRBV19,TGTGCCAGTAGTGGCTCAGACAGAAGGTCCTACGAGCAGTACTTC,CASSGSDRRSYEQYF
TRBJ2-1,TRBD2,-,TRBV28,TGTGCCAGCAGTTTCCTCACGGGAGGGGGCAATGAGCAGTTCTTC,CASSFLTGGGNEQFF
TRBJ2-7,TRBD1,-,TRBV5-1,TGCGCCAGCAGCCGAGGACAGGGTGAAGACGAGCAGTACTTC,CASSRGQGEDEQYF
TRBJ1-1,TRBD1,once,TRBV7-2,TGTGCCAGCAGCCGGGACAGGGGGCGCGGAGCTTTCTTT,CASSRDRGRGAFF
TRBJ1-1,-,few,TRBV29-1,TGCAGCGGAGGAAGGAACACTGAAGCTTTCTTT,CSGGRNTEAFF
TRBJ2-7,TRBD2,-,TRBV5-6,TGTGCCAGCAGCTTATTAGCGGGAGACGAGCAGTACTTC,CASSLLAGDEQYF
TRBJ1-2,TRBD1,-,TRBV5-1,TGCGCCAGCAGCCACAGGGGGTTAGACTATGGCTACACCTTC,CASSHRGLDYGYTF
TRBJ2-7,TRBD2,-,TRBV9,TGTGCCAGCAGCGTAGCCGCTAGCGGGTCGGGGCTCTACGAGCAGTACTTC,CASSVAASGSGLYEQYF
TRBJ2-3,TRBD1,-,TRBV5-1,TGCGCCAGCAGCACAGGGACAGGGGGCGGGAACACAGATACGCAGTATTTT,CASSTGTGGGNTDTQYF
TRBJ2-7,-,-,TRBV4-1,TGCGCCAGCAGCCAAGCGCAGGGGCCTTACGAGCAGTACTTC,CASSQAQGPYEQYF
TRBJ2-3,-,-,TRBV6-1,TGTGCCAGCAGGGAGGGGTCGGCCACAGATACGCAGTATTTT,CASREGSATDTQYF
TRBJ2-7,-,-,TRBV10-2,TGCGCCAGCAGTGATAGGGGGGAGGGCCTTTACGAGCAGTACTTC,CASSDRGEGLYEQYF
TRBJ2-2,-,-,TRBV30,TGTGTGTTACAGGGTCCCTTCCCGAACACCGGGGAGCTGTTTTTT,CVLQGPFPNTGELFF
TRBJ2-7,-,-,TRBV6-5,TGTGCCAGCAGCCCTCCGGGAGCCTCCTACGAGCAGTACTTC,CASSPPGASYEQYF
TRBJ1-1,TRBD1,-,TRBV18,TGTGCCAGCTCACCCCAGACAGGGGAGACTGAAGCTTTCTTT,CASSPQTGETEAFF
TRBJ2-6,TRBD2,-,TRBV19,TGTGCCAGTACCATGGGACTAGCGGGAGAAACTGGGGCCAACGTCCTGACTTTC,CASTMGLAGETGANVLTF
TRBJ1-1,-,-,TRBV7-3,TGTGCCAGCAGCTTACCTCGGACAGTCCAGAACACTGAAGCTTTCTTT,CASSLPRTVQNTEAFF
TRBJ2-6,TRBD1,once,TRBV6-1,TGTGCCAGCAGTGGGGACAGACGAATCGAGGCTGGGGCCAACGTCCTGACTTTC,CASSGDRRIEAGANVLTF
TRBJ2-7,-,once,TRBV21-1,TGTGCCAGCAGCAAGGGACAGGGGGCTAGAGAGCAGTACTTC,CASSKGQGAREQYF
TRBJ1-2,TRBD1,once,TRBV28,TGTGCCAGCAGTTGGACAGGGGCTGCCCGGGGTGGCTACACCTTC,CASSWTGAARGGYTF
TRBJ2-7,-,once,TRBV27,TGTGCCAGCAGTTTATCTCTTGCGGCGGTTAAGGGGGAGCAGTACTTC,CASSLSLAAVKGEQYF
TRBJ2-5,-,-,TRBV6-1,TGTGCCAGCAGTACCCTAGGGGCAGGGCAAGAGACCCAGTACTTC,CASSTLGAGQETQYF
TRBJ2-1,TRBD2,-,TRBV18,TGTGCCAGCTCACCCCTAGCGGGAGGGCCGGAGGATGAGCAGTTCTTC,CASSPLAGGPEDEQFF
TRBJ1-4,TRBD1,once,TRBV6-6,TGTGCCAGCAGTTCCGGGACAGGGAATGAAAAACTGTTTTTT,CASSSGTGNEKLFF
TRBJ1-2,-,-,TRBV19,TGTGCCAGTAGTATAGGACGGGGCTATGGCTACACCTTC,CASSIGRGYGYTF
TRBJ2-3,-,-,TRBV5-1,TGCGCCAGCAGCTTGCGGCCAACAGATACGCAGTATTTT,CASSLRPTDTQYF
TRBJ2-7,TRBD1,-,TRBV7-9,TGTGCCAGCAGCGACGGGACAGGTTGGGCTTACGAGCAGTACTTC,CASSDGTGWAYEQYF